What follows are 23 T cell receptor beta chains derived from one specimen sequenced in a study of regulatory and conventional T cells in RAG deficiency (dated by TCRdb to about 2017). Library creation used the immunoSEQ multiplex PCR assay. TCRdb limited this immuneACCESS table to in-frame rearrangements with V and J called. A share of clones is missing; checked studies link under half to unresolved V genes, and the rest is unexplained. A total of about 46,000 clones appear in this sample, around 90% of them only once. The ten largest clones capture roughly 0.5% of the sample. Before genomic DNA extraction, conventional CD4+ T cells were purified from blood as CD25-low CD127-high cells. The same sample was also studied in work on regulatory T cells. From the second report: The multiplex PCR used 52 forward TRBV primers and 13 reverse TRBJ primers, with assay-based and computational corrections for amplification bias.

Specimen: CD4+ effector T cells sorted from blood. The receptors derive from a human donor in good health.

The V call is TRBV6-6, the J call TRBJ2-5; maybe TRBD2 (6 bases). The germline V and J ends were trimmed by 9 bases and 4 bases, with 12 bases remaining between them. Germline lookup yields CDR1 MNHNY and CDR2 SVGAGI (reference sequence). The CDR3 sequence is 12 residues long. The CDR3 nucleotides are TGTGCCAGTGGGAGGTCTTCAGAGACCCAGTACTTC. This translates into CASGRSSETQYF.

This clone was counted only a few times. This chain uses TRBV7-2 with TRBJ2-7; possible D gene TRBD1, 5 bases. The ends were cut back, 3 bases at V and 9 bases at J, with 18 bases in the middle. The CDR3 totals 14 residues. Germline CDR1 is SGHTA and CDR2 is FQGNSA. CDR3 residues: CASSFSPGPSGQYF. CDR3 DNA sequence: TGTGCCAGCAGCTTCTCTCCAGGGCCTTCTGGGCAGTACTTC.

The V and J genes are TRBV28 and TRBJ1-1; tentative D call: TRBD1 (5 bases). This CDR3 spans 15 amino acids. The V end lost 2 bases, the J end lost 1 base, and 11 bases lay between the germline ends. Looked up from germline, CDR1 is MDHEN and CDR2 is SYDVKM. CDR3 DNA sequence: TGTGCCAGCAGTTTAGAAAACAGGAAGAACACTGAAGCTTTCTTT. The encoded protein is CASSLENRKNTEAFF. Together with reference TRBV28 and TRBJ1-1, the CDR3 gives the full variable domain: DVKVTQSSRYLVKRTGEKVFLECVQDMDHENMFWYRQDPGLGLRLIYFSYDVKMKEKGDIPEGYSVSREKKERFSLILESASTNQTSMYLCASSLENRKNTEAFFGQGTRLTVV.

The chain is built from TRBV6-6 and TRBJ2-2; either TRBD1 or TRBD2 may fit D (5 bases each). Germline V gives CDR1 MNHNY, CDR2 SVGAGI (reference sequence). V was cut by 4 bases and J by 0 bases, with 9 bases left in between. CDR3 size: 15 residues. The CDR3: CASSSGRSNTGELFF. The CDR3 DNA follows: TGTGCCAGCAGTTCGGGACGTTCGAACACCGGGGAGCTGTTTTTT.

The rearrangement links TRBV7-9 to TRBJ2-2; no clear D. Germline CDR1 SEHNR, CDR2 FQNEAQ (reference sequence). This CDR3 has 13 amino acids. V was shortened by 5 bases and J by 3 bases, with 7 bases between the two germline ends. Written as DNA, the CDR3 is TGTGCCAGCAGCCTATCCTACACCGGGGAGCTGTTTTTT. Encoded protein: CASSLSYTGELFF.

The rearrangement uses TRBV10-2 and TRBJ1-5; no reliable D call. The germline CDR1 and CDR2 sequences are WSHSY and SAAADI. This CDR3 has 17 amino acids. V was shortened by 0 bases and J by 4 bases, with 16 bases between the two germline ends. CDR3 DNA sequence: TGCGCCAGCAGTGAGTCAGAGAGCCCCCTCGGGAATCAGCCCCAGCATTTT. It codes for CASSESESPLGNQPQHF.

This clone was detected a few times. The gene calls are TRBV9 and TRBJ1-4; 8 nucleotides line up with TRBD1. The CDR3 sequence is 15 residues long. Germline trimming cut 3 bases from V and 9 bases from J; bases unmatched to any gene: 10. Germline CDR1 is SGDLS and CDR2 is YYNGEE. The DNA for the CDR3 is TGTGCCAGCAGCGCAACAGGGGGTGGGGAACAAAAACTGTTTTTT. This codes for CASSATGGGEQKLFF.

The gene calls are TRBV7-2 and TRBJ2-1; 8 bases map to TRBD2. Germline V lookup: CDR1 SGHTA, CDR2 FQGNSA. This CDR3 is built from 15 residues. With V trimmed by 7 bases and J by 3 bases, 8 bases remained unmatched. The CDR3 here is CASILAGRFYNEQFF. The CDR3 DNA is TGTGCCAGCATTCTAGCGGGCCGTTTCTACAATGAGCAGTTCTTC.

The count of this clone is one. The rearrangement joins TRBV28 to TRBJ1-2; 7 bases line up with TRBD1. V dropped 5 bases and J dropped 4; count of bases not matched to a gene: 4. Germline V gives CDR1 MDHEN, CDR2 SYDVKM. This CDR3 contains 13 residues. The DNA for the CDR3 is TGTGCCAGCAGTCTACAGGGGACCTATGGCTACACCTTC. Translating it yields CASSLQGTYGYTF.

This clone has a single count. This sequence joins TRBV27 and TRBJ1-5, with D hard to call. This CDR3 has 14 residues. V was pared by 3 bases and J by 1 base, with 7 bases between. Germline V lookup: CDR1 MNHEY, CDR2 SMNVEV (reference sequence). CDR3 nucleotide sequence: TGTGCCAGCAGTTTGAGGGAGAGCAATCAGCCCCAGCATTTT. This translates into CASSLRESNQPQHF.

The chain employs TRBV5-6 and TRBJ1-4; D gene ambiguous. V was shortened by 2 bases and J by 10 bases, with 12 bases between the two germline ends. The germline CDR1 and CDR2 sequences are SGHDT and YYEEEE. The CDR3 contains 13 residues. In DNA, the CDR3 is TGTGCCAGCAGCTTTGATAGTCGGGGAAAACTGTTTTTT. It yields the protein CASSFDSRGKLFF.

This chain connects TRBV18 to TRBJ1-5, with D possibly matching TRBD1 (5 bases). The CDR3 is 13 residues long. Germline CDR1 KGHSH, CDR2 LQKENI. V dropped 4 bases and J dropped 4 bases, with 8 bases sitting between them. The CDR3 nucleotides are TGTGCCAGCTCACGTGGGGGGAATCAGCCCCAGCATTTT. Protein product: CASSRGGNQPQHF.

V and J are TRBV5-1 and TRBJ2-3; maybe TRBD2 (6 bases). CDR1 SGHRS and CDR2 YFSETQ come from the germline V gene. CDR3 length: 14 residues. V lost 7 bases and J 5 bases, leaving 17 bases between the germline ends. The DNA for the CDR3 is TGCGCCAGCCATATGAGGCAGGGAGGAGATACGCAGTATTTT. This translates into CASHMRQGGDTQYF.

The rearrangement joins TRBV5-5 to TRBJ1-1, with 10 bases fitting TRBD1. The germline CDR1 and CDR2 sequences are SGHKS and YYEKEE (reference sequence). The CDR3 covers 15 residues. V shed 3 bases, J shed 2 bases, and the junction held 4 bases outside the gene matches. This CDR3 reads CASSSWTGGNTEAFF. Here the CDR3 DNA reads TGTGCCAGCAGCTCCTGGACAGGGGGAAACACTGAAGCTTTCTTT.

This clone came up a few times. V is TRBV27 and J is TRBJ2-2; the match to TRBD2 covers 10 bases. The CDR3 spans 16 residues. The V gene's germline CDR1 is MNHEY and CDR2 SMNVEV (reference sequence). Trimming took 2 bases from V and 7 from J; bases not matched to a gene: 7. The CDR3 sequence is CASSLKAGGRNGELFF. In DNA, the CDR3 is TGTGCCAGCAGTTTAAAAGCGGGGGGGCGAAACGGGGAGCTGTTTTTT.

V usage is TRBV6-5 and J usage is TRBJ1-2; no reliable D call. CDR3 size: 13 residues. V gave up 5 bases and J gave up 6 bases, with 13 bases separating them. CDR1 is MNHEY, CDR2 SVGAGI, per germline. CDR3 DNA: TGTGCCAGCAGTCCTCCTGGGGAGGATGGCTACACCTTC. This encodes CASSPPGEDGYTF.

This chain connects TRBV7-6 to TRBJ2-6, with D perhaps being TRBD1 or TRBD2 (6 bases each). CDR1 and CDR2 (germline): SGHVS, FNYEAQ. V shed 6 bases and J shed 2 bases, with 17 bases lying between them. CDR3 length: 17 amino acids. This CDR3 reads CASREGVGGTGANVLTF. The CDR3 DNA follows: TGTGCCAGCAGAGAAGGGGTAGGGGGGACTGGGGCCAACGTCCTGACTTTC. Drawing the rest from reference TRBV7-6 and TRBJ2-6, the complete variable domain is GAGVSQSPRYKVTKRGQDVALRCDPISGHVSLYWYRQALGQGPEFLTYFNYEAQQDKSGLPNDRFSAERPEGSISTLTIQRTEQRDSAMYRCASREGVGGTGANVLTFGAGSRLTVL.

V and J are TRBV5-3 and TRBJ2-2; the match to TRBD2 covers 16 bases. TRBV5-3 is known as an ORF, though its function is uncertain. The CDR3 runs to 21 residues. With V trimmed by 4 bases and J by 0 bases, 12 bases remained unmatched. CDR3 loop: CARSTIDPGLAGGANTGELFF. The CDR3 nucleotides read TGTGCCAGAAGCACCATTGACCCGGGACTAGCGGGGGGGGCGAACACCGGGGAGCTGTTTTTT.

The gene calls are TRBV5-5 and TRBJ2-2, with D perhaps assigned TRBD1 or TRBD2 (5 bases each). The length of the CDR3 is 16 residues. With 4 bases removed from V and 3 bases from J, the gap between germline ends came to 16 bases. The germline CDR1 and CDR2 sequences are SGHKS and YYEKEE (reference sequence). DNA of the CDR3: TGTGCCAGCAGCCGAAAACCGACAGCGGACACCGGGGAGCTGTTTTTT. This codes for CASSRKPTADTGELFF.

The chain uses TRBV2 and TRBJ2-6; TRBD2 might be the D (5 bases). The CDR3 is made up of 15 amino acids. The V end was cut by 5 bases, the J end by 0 bases, with 8 bases between. Germline CDR1 is SNHLY and CDR2 is FYNNEI. The CDR3 region is CASSPRGSGANVLTF. The DNA of the CDR3 is TGTGCCAGCAGTCCACGGGGCTCTGGGGCCAACGTCCTGACTTTC.

The chain links TRBV15 to TRBJ2-7; 7 bases match TRBD1. The CDR3 length is 14 residues. Germline CDR1 and CDR2: LNHNV and YYDKDF (reference sequence). The trim removed 3 bases at V and 0 bases at J, leaving 2 bases unmatched. CDR3 DNA: TGTGCCACCAGCAGGGGGGACAGCTCCTACGAGCAGTACTTC. This sequence encodes CATSRGDSSYEQYF.

This chain links TRBV6-6 with TRBJ2-1, with a weak D call TRBD1 (5 bases). Germline lookup yields CDR1 MNHNY and CDR2 SVGAGI (reference sequence). This CDR3 contains 12 residues. Deletions cut 5 bases from V and 8 bases from J, with 10 bases between. The CDR3 region has the DNA TGTGCCAGCAGTAACCAGGGATATGAGCAGTTCTTC. Its protein product is CASSNQGYEQFF.

This sequence joins TRBV11-2 and TRBJ2-1, with TRBD2 matching over 10 bases. V shed 5 bases and J 8 bases; nucleotides not matched to a gene: 15. The CDR3 is made up of 17 amino acids. Germline V lookup: CDR1 SGHAT, CDR2 FQNNGV. DNA of the CDR3: TGTGCCAGCAGCAACCGCATCTCTAGCGGGGGTAGGGATGAGCAGTTCTTC. Translation: CASSNRISSGGRDEQFF.